The clone carrying this T cell receptor beta chain came up a few times. As yet, its antigen is unknown. Germline V gene data show CDR1 as SQVTM and CDR2 as ANQGSEA. Unmatched junction bases numbered 7, after V lost 2 bases and J lost 4 bases. This CDR3 has 17 residues. Using its own MiXCR run on the RT-PCR reads, TCRdb lists one record per CDR3 protein. The repertoire holds roughly 700,000 distinct CDR3 sequences, with approximately 14% as singletons. This specimen comes from a study of response to subunit inactivated influenza vaccine. Study conclusions and caveats: There was a suggestion from the authors that each seasonal influenza vaccination recruits few new T cells.

The V gene is TRBV29-1, the J gene TRBJ2-2, with 13 bases fitting TRBD2. The sequence came from a man aged 45-60 years who received an inactivated influenza vaccine. The sample in question was PBMCs from blood, obtained 11 to 12 days after vaccination. The DNA of the CDR3 is TGCAGCGTTGAAATAGGACTAGCGGGAGACCTCACCGGGGAGCTGTTTTTT. The encoded protein is CSVEIGLAGDLTGELFF.